These 26 T cell receptor beta chains share one sample of origin, sequenced in a study of blood T cell repertoires in COVID-19. Only in-frame clones appear in the TCRdb table, and some are missing; sequencing was by immunoSEQ multiplex PCR. The sample records 380,000 or so clones, roughly 87% being singletons. The source material was PBMCs or T cells enriched from blood (not recorded which). The source of these receptors is a woman aged 35 to 49 with acute COVID-19.

The CDR3 region has the DNA TGCGCCAGCAGTGAGTCAAGGGGCAGCAATCAGCCCCAGCATTTT. Translating it yields CASSESRGSNQPQHF. The gene calls are TRBV10-2 and TRBJ1-5; D may be TRBD1 (5 bases). The CDR3 has 15 residues. Deletions cut 0 bases from V and 1 base from J, with 7 bases between. Germline V lookup: CDR1 WSHSY, CDR2 SAAADI.

This chain joins TRBV4-2 and TRBJ2-1, with TRBD2 identical over 9 bases. Germline V gives CDR1 LGHNA, CDR2 YNFKEQ. The length of the CDR3 is 15 residues. V dropped 1 base and J dropped 5; count of bases not matched to a gene: 3. In nucleotides, the CDR3 is TGTGCCAGCAGCCAAGTCGGCGGGGGGGACAATGAGCAGTTCTTC. It translates to CASSQVGGGDNEQFF.

The CDR3 loop is CARNGTDFMNTEAFF. The CDR3 nucleotides are TGTGCTAGGAACGGGACAGACTTTATGAACACTGAAGCTTTCTTT. The chain has TRBV6-5 and TRBJ1-1; 7 bases line up with TRBD1. Germline values: CDR1 MNHEY, CDR2 SVGAGI. The CDR3 has 15 amino acids.

This clone was picked up a small number of times. This chain connects TRBV29-1 to TRBJ1-2, with D unresolved. The CDR3 contains 14 residues. Germline V CDR1 and CDR2: SQVTM, ANQGSEA. With 3 bases removed from V and 3 bases from J, the gap between germline ends came to 14 bases. CDR3 amino acids: CSVEEAGPHYGYTF. The CDR3 DNA reads TGCAGCGTTGAGGAGGCAGGTCCCCACTATGGCTACACCTTC.

The J gene is TRBJ1-3, the V gene TRBV6-1, with 11 bases identical to TRBD1. CDR1 MNHNS and CDR2 SASEGT come from the germline V gene. Trimming at V came to 1 base and at J to 7 bases, leaving 6 bases not matched to a gene. This CDR3 contains 16 residues. Written as DNA, the CDR3 is TGTGCCAGCAGTGAAGGGGACAGGGGGATCGGCAACACCATATATTTT. Amino acids: CASSEGDRGIGNTIYF.

The chain has TRBV4-1 and TRBJ2-3; TRBD2 aligns across 9 bases. CDR1 and CDR2 (germline): MGHRA, YSYEKL. V shed 1 base, J shed 2 bases, and the junction held 4 bases outside the gene matches. CDR3 length: 16 residues. CDR3: CASSQVGLAFTDTQYF. In DNA, the CDR3 is TGCGCCAGCAGCCAAGTGGGACTAGCTTTCACAGATACGCAGTATTTT.

The rearrangement links TRBV7-9 to TRBJ2-5; D is perhaps TRBD2 (6 bases). V was cut by 4 bases and J by 2 bases, with 20 bases left in between. This CDR3 has 17 amino acids. From germline, CDR1 is SEHNR and CDR2 FQNEAQ (reference sequence). The CDR3 DNA is TGTGCCAGCAGCTCGGGGGAAGGACGCAACTATCAAGAGACCCAGTACTTC. Protein product: CASSSGEGRNYQETQYF.

The chain is built from TRBV29-1 and TRBJ1-2; 9 bases are shared with TRBD1. Unmatched junction bases numbered 9, after V lost 6 bases and J lost 7 bases. The CDR3 sequence is 13 residues long. Germline CDR1 reads SQVTM; CDR2 reads ANQGSEA. The CDR3 DNA reads TGCAGCGTAGGTACCGGGACAGGGTTTGGCTACACCTTC. It specifies CSVGTGTGFGYTF.

This chain links TRBV6-5 with TRBJ2-7; possible D gene TRBD2, 6 bases. V lost 9 bases to trimming and J lost 4 bases, with 16 bases between them. Germline values: CDR1 MNHEY, CDR2 SVGAGI. This CDR3 is built from 13 residues. CDR3 coding DNA: TGTGCCAGTCGGGAGCCAGGGTTGTACGAGCAGTACTTC. Its translation: CASREPGLYEQYF.

About this clone: The sample holds other DNA sequences that translate to the same CDR3. This chain uses TRBV5-1 with TRBJ2-7; the match to TRBD1 covers 7 bases. The germline gives CDR1 SGHRS, CDR2 YFSETQ. The V and J ends lost 0 bases and 0 bases, in that order; junction bases with no gene match: 0. The CDR3 is 14 residues long. The CDR3 DNA reads as TGCGCCAGCAGCTTGGGGGACAGCTCCTACGAGCAGTACTTC. It specifies CASSLGDSSYEQYF.

The chain uses TRBV11-2 and TRBJ2-1; 10 nucleotides agree with TRBD2. CDR1 SGHAT and CDR2 FQNNGV come from the germline V gene. This CDR3 region has 17 residues. The V gene end was trimmed by 0 bases and the J gene end by 4 bases; junction bases not matched to a gene: 6. The CDR3 DNA follows: TGTGCCAGCAGCTTAGATCCTCCTAGCGGGGGATACAATGAGCAGTTCTTC. Its protein product is CASSLDPPSGGYNEQFF.

The chain combines TRBV10-3 with TRBJ2-5; 10 bases are a match to TRBD1. Germline CDR1 is ENHRY and CDR2 is SYGVKD. V lost 6 bases and J lost 2; bases outside the gene matches: 0. The CDR3 contains 13 residues. In DNA, the CDR3 is TGTGCCATCAGGGGACAGGGGCAAGAGACCCAGTACTTC. Residues: CAIRGQGQETQYF.

The chain is built from TRBV27 and TRBJ2-7; TRBD2 is a possible D gene (7 bases). V was cut by 4 bases and J by 6 bases, with 16 bases left in between. This CDR3 contains 14 residues. Germline assignment: CDR1 MNHEY and CDR2 SMNVEV (reference sequence). The chain's CDR3 is CASSSVRGGVEQYF. CDR3 nucleotide sequence: TGTGCCAGCAGTTCCGTTCGCGGGGGCGTCGAGCAGTACTTC.

The V call is TRBV19, the J call TRBJ1-1, with D possibly matching TRBD1 (6 bases). V was clipped by 4 bases and J by 2 bases, with 8 bases between them. Germline CDR1 is LNHDA and CDR2 is SQIVND (reference sequence). This CDR3 region has 13 residues. CDR3 sequence: CASSTDSNTEAFF. In DNA form, the CDR3 reads TGTGCCAGTAGTACGGACAGCAACACTGAAGCTTTCTTT.

The V and J genes are TRBV12-5 and TRBJ2-3, with TRBD2 as a possible D gene (5 bases). In germline, CDR1 is LGHNT, CDR2 FRNRAP. Trimming removed 5 bases at V and 0 bases at J, with 9 bases between. The CDR3 runs to 14 residues. CDR3 in amino acids: CASGQRTSTDTQYF. As DNA, the CDR3 is TGTGCTAGTGGTCAGCGGACTAGCACAGATACGCAGTATTTT. Using reference TRBV12-5 and TRBJ2-3 for the parts outside the CDR3, the full variable domain is DARVTQTPRHKVTEMGQEVTMRCQPILGHNTVFWYRQTMMQGLELLAYFRNRAPLDDSGMPKDRFSAEMPDATLATLKIQPSEPRDSAVYFCASGQRTSTDTQYFGPGTRLTVL.

This chain connects TRBV3-1 (or the pseudogene TRBV3-2) to TRBJ1-2; TRBD1 might be the D (5 bases). This CDR3 is built from 14 residues. Trimming left V 1 base short and J 8 bases short, with 14 bases between. Looked up from germline, CDR1 is LGHDT and CDR2 is YNNKEL (reference sequence). The DNA for the CDR3 is TGTGCCAGCAGCCAAGTTCCGGGGGAGAGGGGCTACACCTTC. It specifies CASSQVPGERGYTF.

The chain links TRBV6-1 to TRBJ1-6; 9 positions agree with TRBD1. Germline CDR1 reads MNHNS; CDR2 reads SASEGT. The CDR3 totals 16 residues. The V gene end was trimmed by 2 bases and the J gene end by 5 bases; junction bases not matched to a gene: 4. CDR3 sequence (DNA): TGTGCCAGCAGTGAACTCCGGGACAGGGATAATTCACCCCTCCACTTT. Translating gives CASSELRDRDNSPLHF.

The table lists this clone with a count of one. The chain couples TRBV9 to TRBJ2-7, with TRBD2 matching over 9 bases. Germline trimming cut 4 bases from V and 3 bases from J; bases unmatched to any gene: 8. The length of the CDR3 is 15 residues. CDR1 and CDR2 from the germline V gene are SGDLS and YYNGEE. For the CDR3, the DNA is TGTGCCAGCAGCCCACGACTAGCGGCAGTCTACGAGCAGTACTTC. This gives the protein CASSPRLAAVYEQYF.

The chain employs TRBV5-1 and TRBJ1-2; possibly TRBD1 for D (6 bases). The CDR3 runs to 14 residues. CDR1 and CDR2 (germline): SGHRS, YFSETQ. The germline V and J ends were trimmed by 4 bases and 7 bases, with 17 bases remaining between them. This chain's CDR3 is CASSQDSTSGGYTF. For the CDR3, the DNA is TGCGCCAGCAGCCAGGACAGCACATCGGGTGGCTACACCTTC. The full variable domain, rest sourced from reference TRBV5-1 and TRBJ1-2, is KAGVTQTPRYLIKTRGQQVTLSCSPISGHRSVSWYQQTPGQGLQFLFEYFSETQRNKGNFPGRFSGRQFSNSRSEMNVSTLELGDSALYLCASSQDSTSGGYTFGSGTRLTVV.

The V call is TRBV5-8, the J call TRBJ2-6; D is uncertain. Germline V gene sequence: CDR1 SGHTS, CDR2 YDEGEE. The germline V and J ends were trimmed by 0 bases and 4 bases, with 11 bases remaining between them. The length of the CDR3 is 16 residues. As DNA, the CDR3 is TGTGCCAGCAGCTTGGGGGCCCGGCCAGGGGCCAACGTCCTGACTTTC. Translated: CASSLGARPGANVLTF.

Regarding this clone: Other nucleotide sequences in the sample specify the same CDR3. V usage is TRBV6-5 and J usage is TRBJ2-1; 8 nucleotides align to TRBD2. V shed 4 bases and J 1 base; nucleotides not matched to a gene: 3. Germline CDR1 is MNHEY and CDR2 is SVGAGI. The CDR3 totals 15 residues. The CDR3 sequence is CASSSSGGSYNEQFF. CDR3 DNA: TGTGCCAGCAGTTCCAGCGGGGGATCCTACAATGAGCAGTTCTTC.

V usage is TRBV12-3 or TRBV12-4 and J usage is TRBJ2-5; tentative D call: TRBD1 (5 bases). The ends were cut back, 7 bases at V and 1 base at J, with 10 bases in the middle. The CDR3 length is 13 residues. This CDR3 is CASKTASQETQYF. In DNA form, the CDR3 reads TGTGCCAGCAAGACAGCAAGCCAAGAGACCCAGTACTTC.

V is TRBV11-2 and J is TRBJ2-7; 9 bases map to TRBD1. The CDR3 consists of 14 residues. V shed 7 bases, J shed 2 bases, and the junction held 6 bases outside the gene matches. Germline V gene data show CDR1 as SGHAT and CDR2 as FQNNGV. The CDR3 protein is CASTTGTGPYEQYF. CDR3 DNA: TGTGCCAGCACAACCGGGACAGGGCCCTACGAGCAGTACTTC. Using reference TRBV11-2 and TRBJ2-7 for the parts outside the CDR3, the full variable domain is EAGVAQSPRYKIIEKRQSVAFWCNPISGHATLYWYQQILGQGPKLLIQFQNNGVVDDSQLPKDRFSAERLKGVDSTLKIQPAKLEDSAVYLCASTTGTGPYEQYFGPGTRLTVT.

The rearrangement uses TRBV24-1 and TRBJ1-1; the D gene is possibly TRBD1 (6 bases). The CDR3 runs 13 residues. Germline CDR1 is KGHDR and CDR2 is SFDVKD. The V end lost 3 bases, the J end lost 4 bases, and 8 bases lay between the germline ends. As DNA, the CDR3 is TGTGCCACCAGTGATCCAGGGGCCACTGAAGCTTTCTTT. It is translated as CATSDPGATEAFF.

The chain is built from TRBV2 and TRBJ2-7; D is possibly TRBD2 (5 bases). Trimming cost V 4 bases and J 2 bases, with 15 bases left between them. Germline CDR1 SNHLY, CDR2 FYNNEI. This CDR3 is 15 amino acids long. The CDR3 DNA follows: TGTGCCAGCAGTGTTGAGGAGGCCAGTACCTACGAGCAGTACTTC. Translation gives CASSVEEASTYEQYF.

The rearrangement joins TRBV6-1 to TRBJ2-1; TRBD2 aligns across 9 bases. Germline lookup yields CDR1 MNHNS and CDR2 SASEGT. This CDR3 has 14 amino acids. Trimming cost V 3 bases and J 4 bases; bases outside gene matches: 1. Here the CDR3 DNA reads TGTGCCAGCAGTGACCTAGCGGGGTACAATGAGCAGTTCTTC. Protein product: CASSDLAGYNEQFF.